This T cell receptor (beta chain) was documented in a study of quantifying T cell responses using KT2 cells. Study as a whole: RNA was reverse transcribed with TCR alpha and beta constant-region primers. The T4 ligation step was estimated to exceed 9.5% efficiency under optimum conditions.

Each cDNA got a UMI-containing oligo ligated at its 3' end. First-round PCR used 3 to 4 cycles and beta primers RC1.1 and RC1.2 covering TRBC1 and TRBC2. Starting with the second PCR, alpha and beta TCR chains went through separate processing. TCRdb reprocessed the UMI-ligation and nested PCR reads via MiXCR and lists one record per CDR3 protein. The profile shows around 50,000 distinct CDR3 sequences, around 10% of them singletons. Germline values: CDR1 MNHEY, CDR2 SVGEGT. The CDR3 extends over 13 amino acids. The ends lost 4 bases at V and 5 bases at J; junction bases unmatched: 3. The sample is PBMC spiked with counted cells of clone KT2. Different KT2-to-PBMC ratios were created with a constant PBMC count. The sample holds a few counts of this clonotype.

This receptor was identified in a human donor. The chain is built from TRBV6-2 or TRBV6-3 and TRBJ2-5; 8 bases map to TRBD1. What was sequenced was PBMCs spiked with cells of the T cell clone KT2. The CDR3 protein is CASSSYRGETQYF. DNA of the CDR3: TGTGCCAGCAGTTCCTACAGGGGGGAGACCCAGTACTTC.